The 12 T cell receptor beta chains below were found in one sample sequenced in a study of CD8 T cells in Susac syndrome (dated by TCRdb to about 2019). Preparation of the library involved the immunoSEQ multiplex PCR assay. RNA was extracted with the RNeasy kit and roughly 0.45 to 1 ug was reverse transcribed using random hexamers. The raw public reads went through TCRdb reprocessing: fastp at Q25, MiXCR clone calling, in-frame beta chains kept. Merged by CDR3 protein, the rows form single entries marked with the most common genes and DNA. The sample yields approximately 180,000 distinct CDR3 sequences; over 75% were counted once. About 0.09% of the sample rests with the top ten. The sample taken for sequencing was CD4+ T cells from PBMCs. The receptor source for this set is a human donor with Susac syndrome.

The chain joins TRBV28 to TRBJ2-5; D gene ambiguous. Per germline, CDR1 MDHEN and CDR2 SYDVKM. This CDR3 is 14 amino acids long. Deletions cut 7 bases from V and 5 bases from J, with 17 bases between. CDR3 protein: CASTLGNSGETQYF. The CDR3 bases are TGTGCCAGCACCCTAGGGAATAGTGGGGAGACCCAGTACTTC.

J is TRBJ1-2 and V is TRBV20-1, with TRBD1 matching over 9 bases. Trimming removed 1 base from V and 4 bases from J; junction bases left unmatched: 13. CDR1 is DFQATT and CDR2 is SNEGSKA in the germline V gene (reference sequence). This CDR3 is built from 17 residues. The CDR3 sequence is CSARVGTGTVRGYGYTF. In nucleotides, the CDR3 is TGCAGTGCTAGAGTAGGGACAGGGACGGTGCGTGGCTATGGCTACACCTTC.

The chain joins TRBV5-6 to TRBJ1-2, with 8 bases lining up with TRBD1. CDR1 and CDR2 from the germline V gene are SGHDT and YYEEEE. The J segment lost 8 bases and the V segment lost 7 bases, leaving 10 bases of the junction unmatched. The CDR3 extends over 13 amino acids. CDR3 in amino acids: CASGVWTGSGYTF. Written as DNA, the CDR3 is TGTGCCAGCGGTGTTTGGACAGGGTCCGGCTACACCTTC.

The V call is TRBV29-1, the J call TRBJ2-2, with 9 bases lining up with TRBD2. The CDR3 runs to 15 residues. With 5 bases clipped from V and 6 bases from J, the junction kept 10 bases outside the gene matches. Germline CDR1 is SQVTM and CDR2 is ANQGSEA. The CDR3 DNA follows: TGCAGCGTTTGGATGGGCGGGAGGGCCGCCGGGGAGCTGTTTTTT. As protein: CSVWMGGRAAGELFF.

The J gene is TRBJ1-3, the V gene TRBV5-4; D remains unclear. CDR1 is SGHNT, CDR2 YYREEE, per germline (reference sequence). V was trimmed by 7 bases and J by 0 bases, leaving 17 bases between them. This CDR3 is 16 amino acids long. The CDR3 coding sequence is TGTGCCAGCGGACCATCAGCGCCCAACTCTGGAAACACCATATATTTT. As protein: CASGPSAPNSGNTIYF.

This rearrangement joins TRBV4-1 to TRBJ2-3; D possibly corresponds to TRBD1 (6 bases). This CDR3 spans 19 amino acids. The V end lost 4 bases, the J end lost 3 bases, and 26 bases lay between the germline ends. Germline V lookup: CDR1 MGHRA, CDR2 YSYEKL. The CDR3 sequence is CASSPYLEPRGRRTDTQYF. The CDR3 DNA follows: TGCGCCAGCAGCCCATACCTAGAACCCAGGGGTAGGAGAACAGATACGCAGTATTTT.

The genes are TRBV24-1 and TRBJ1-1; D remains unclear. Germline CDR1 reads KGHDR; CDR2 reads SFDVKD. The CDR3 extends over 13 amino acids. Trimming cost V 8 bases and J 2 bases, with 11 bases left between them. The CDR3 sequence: CATKATVNTEAFF. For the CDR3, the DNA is TGTGCCACCAAAGCAACAGTAAACACTGAAGCTTTCTTT.

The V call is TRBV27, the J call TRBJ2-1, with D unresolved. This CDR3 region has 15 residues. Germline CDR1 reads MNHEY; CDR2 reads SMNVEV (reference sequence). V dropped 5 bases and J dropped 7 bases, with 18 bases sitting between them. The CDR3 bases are TGTGCCAGCAGTACCCACGTCCCCCTGCGAAATGAGCAGTTCTTC. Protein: CASSTHVPLRNEQFF.

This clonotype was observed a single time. Here the CDR3 DNA reads TGTGCCAGCAGACCGACGGGGGTGGAAGGCTACACCTTC. This encodes CASRPTGVEGYTF. The rearrangement uses TRBV2 and TRBJ1-2; a possible D gene is TRBD1 (5 bases). The germline V gene has CDR1 SNHLY and CDR2 FYNNEI. This CDR3 comprises 13 residues. V was clipped by 6 bases and J by 8 bases, with 16 bases between them. Together with reference TRBV2 and TRBJ1-2, the CDR3 gives the full variable domain: EPEVTQTPSHQVTQMGQEVILRCVPISNHLYFYWYRQILGQKVEFLVSFYNNEISEKSEIFDDQFSVERPDGSNFTLKIRSTKLEDSAMYFCASRPTGVEGYTFGSGTRLTVV.

In DNA form, the CDR3 reads TGTGCCAGCAGCTTAGGAATAGCGGGAGGTTCGGAGACCCAGTACTTC. The encoded protein is CASSLGIAGGSETQYF. The V and J genes are TRBV7-8 and TRBJ2-5, with 10 positions matching TRBD2. V dropped 1 base and J dropped 5; count of bases not matched to a gene: 7. Germline V gene data show CDR1 as SGHVS and CDR2 as FQNEAQ. The CDR3 is made up of 16 amino acids.

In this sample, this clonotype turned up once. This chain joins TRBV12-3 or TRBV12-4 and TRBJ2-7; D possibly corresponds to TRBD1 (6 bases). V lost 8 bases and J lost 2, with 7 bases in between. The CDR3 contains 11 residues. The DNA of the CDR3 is TGTGCCAGCGGACAGACCTACGAGCAGTACTTC. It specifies CASGQTYEQYF.

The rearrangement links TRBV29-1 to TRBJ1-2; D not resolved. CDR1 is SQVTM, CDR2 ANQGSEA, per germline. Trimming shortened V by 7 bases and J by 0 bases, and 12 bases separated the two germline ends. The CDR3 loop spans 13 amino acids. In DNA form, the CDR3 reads TGCAGCGATGTGGGGAATACTAACTATGGCTACACCTTC. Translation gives CSDVGNTNYGYTF.